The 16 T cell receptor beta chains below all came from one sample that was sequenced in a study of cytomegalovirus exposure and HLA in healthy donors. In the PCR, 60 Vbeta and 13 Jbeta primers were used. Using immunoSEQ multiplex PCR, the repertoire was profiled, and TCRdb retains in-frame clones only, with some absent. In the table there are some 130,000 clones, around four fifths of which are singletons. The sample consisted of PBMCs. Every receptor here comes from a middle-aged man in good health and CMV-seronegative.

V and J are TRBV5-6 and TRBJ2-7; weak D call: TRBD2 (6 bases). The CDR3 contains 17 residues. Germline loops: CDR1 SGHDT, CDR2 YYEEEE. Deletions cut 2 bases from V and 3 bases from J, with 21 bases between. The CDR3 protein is CASSFLRELRANYEQYF. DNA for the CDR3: TGTGCCAGCAGCTTCTTACGGGAGCTCCGCGCCAACTACGAGCAGTACTTC.

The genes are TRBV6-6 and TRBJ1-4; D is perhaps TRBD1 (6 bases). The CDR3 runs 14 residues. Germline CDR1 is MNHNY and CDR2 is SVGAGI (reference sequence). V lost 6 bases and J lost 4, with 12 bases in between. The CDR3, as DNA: TGTGCCAGCAGAGACCAGGACAGTAATGAAAAACTGTTTTTT. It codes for CASRDQDSNEKLFF.

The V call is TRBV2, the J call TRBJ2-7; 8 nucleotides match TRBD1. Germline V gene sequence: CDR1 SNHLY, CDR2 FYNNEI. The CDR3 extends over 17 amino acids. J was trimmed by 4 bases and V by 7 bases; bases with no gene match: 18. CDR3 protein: CASKNTRWDRMSYEQYF. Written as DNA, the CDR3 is TGTGCCAGCAAAAACACGAGGTGGGACAGGATGTCGTACGAGCAGTACTTC.

CDR3 nucleotide sequence: TGTGCCAGCAGCTTAGGTGGTAGCGGATCTATGGATACGCAGTATTTT. It translates to CASSLGGSGSMDTQYF. The chain employs TRBV11-2 and TRBJ2-3; TRBD2 is a possible D gene (6 bases). The CDR3 sequence is 16 residues long. Germline V CDR1 and CDR2: SGHAT, FQNNGV. V shed 1 base and J shed 6 bases, with 17 bases lying between them.

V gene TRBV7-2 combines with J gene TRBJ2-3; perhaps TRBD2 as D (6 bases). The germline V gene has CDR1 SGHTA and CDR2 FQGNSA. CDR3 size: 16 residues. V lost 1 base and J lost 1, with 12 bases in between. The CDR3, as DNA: TGTGCCAGCAGCTTAGGGGGAGGAATCGGCACAGATACGCAGTATTTT. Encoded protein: CASSLGGGIGTDTQYF.

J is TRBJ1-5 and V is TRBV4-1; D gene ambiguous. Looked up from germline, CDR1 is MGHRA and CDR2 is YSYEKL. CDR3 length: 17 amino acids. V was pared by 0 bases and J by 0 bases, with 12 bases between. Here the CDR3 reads CASSQDSGSYSNQPQHF. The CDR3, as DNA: TGCGCCAGCAGCCAAGACAGCGGGTCCTATAGCAATCAGCCCCAGCATTTT.

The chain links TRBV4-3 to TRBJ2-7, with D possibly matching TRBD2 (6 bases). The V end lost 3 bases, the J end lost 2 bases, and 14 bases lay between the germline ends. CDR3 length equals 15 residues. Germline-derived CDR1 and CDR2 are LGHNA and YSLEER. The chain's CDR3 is CASSHSRTMTYEQYF. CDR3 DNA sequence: TGCGCCAGCAGCCATTCACGGACTATGACCTACGAGCAGTACTTC.

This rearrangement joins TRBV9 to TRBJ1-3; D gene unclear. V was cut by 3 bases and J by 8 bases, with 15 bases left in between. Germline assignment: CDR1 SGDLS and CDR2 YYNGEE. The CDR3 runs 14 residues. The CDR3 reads CASSANNGWDTIYF. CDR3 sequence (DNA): TGTGCCAGCAGCGCAAATAACGGGTGGGACACCATATATTTT.

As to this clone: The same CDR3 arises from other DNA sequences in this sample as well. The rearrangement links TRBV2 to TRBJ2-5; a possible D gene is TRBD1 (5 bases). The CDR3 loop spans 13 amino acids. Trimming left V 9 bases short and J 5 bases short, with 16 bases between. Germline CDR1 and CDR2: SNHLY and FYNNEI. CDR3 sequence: CASMGQSGETQYF. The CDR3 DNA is TGTGCCAGTATGGGGCAGTCCGGGGAGACCCAGTACTTC.

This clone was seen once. The CDR3 DNA reads TGTGCCAGTCTCGGGTGGAGGGTAACCGATGGCTACACCTTC. Amino acids: CASLGWRVTDGYTF. The V and J genes are TRBV6-1 and TRBJ1-2; D remains ambiguous. V gave up 9 bases and J gave up 6 bases, with 20 bases separating them. This CDR3 has 14 amino acids. Germline V gene sequence: CDR1 MNHNS, CDR2 SASEGT.

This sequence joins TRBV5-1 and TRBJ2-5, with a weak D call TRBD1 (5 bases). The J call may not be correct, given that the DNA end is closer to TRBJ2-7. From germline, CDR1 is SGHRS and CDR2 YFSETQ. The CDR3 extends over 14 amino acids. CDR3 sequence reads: CASSSPTGAYEQYF. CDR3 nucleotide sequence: TGCGCCAGCAGCTCCCCCACAGGAGCCTACGAGCAGTACTTC.

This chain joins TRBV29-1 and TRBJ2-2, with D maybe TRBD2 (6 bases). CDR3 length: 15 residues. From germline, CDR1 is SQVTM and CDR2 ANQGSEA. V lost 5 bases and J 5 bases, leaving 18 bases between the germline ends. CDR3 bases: TGCAGCGTTAGCCACCCGGGAGAGGAGACCGGGGAGCTGTTTTTT. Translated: CSVSHPGEETGELFF.

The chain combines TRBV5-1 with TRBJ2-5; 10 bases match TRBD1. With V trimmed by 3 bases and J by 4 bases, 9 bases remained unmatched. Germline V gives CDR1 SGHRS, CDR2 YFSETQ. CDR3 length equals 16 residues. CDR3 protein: CASSSTGTGVPETQYF. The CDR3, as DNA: TGCGCCAGCAGCTCCACCGGGACAGGGGTTCCAGAGACCCAGTACTTC.

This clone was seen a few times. The CDR3 protein is CASSSAAGSGETQYF. The CDR3 DNA is TGTGCCAGCAGTTCTGCTGCGGGATCCGGGGAGACCCAGTACTTC. J is TRBJ2-5 and V is TRBV6-5; possibly TRBD2 for D (6 bases). The CDR3 length is 15 residues. Germline V gene lookup returns CDR1 MNHEY and CDR2 SVGAGI. Trimming took off 4 bases at V and 5 bases at J, with 17 bases between the two ends.

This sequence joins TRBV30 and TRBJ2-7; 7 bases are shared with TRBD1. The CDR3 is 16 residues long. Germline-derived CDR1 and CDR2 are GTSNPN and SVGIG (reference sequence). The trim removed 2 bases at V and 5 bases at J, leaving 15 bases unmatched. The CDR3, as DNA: TGTGCCTGGAGTTTCTCCAGGGGGAAGGGGGTCGACGAGCAGTACTTC. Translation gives CAWSFSRGKGVDEQYF.

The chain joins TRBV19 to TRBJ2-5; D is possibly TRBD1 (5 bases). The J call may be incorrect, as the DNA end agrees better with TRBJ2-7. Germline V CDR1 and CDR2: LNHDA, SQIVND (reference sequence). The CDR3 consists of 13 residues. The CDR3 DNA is TGTGCCAGTAGTATGTTCAGGGTGTCCGAGCAGTACTTC. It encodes CASSMFRVSEQYF.